Below are 5 T cell receptor beta chains sequenced from a single sample in a study of cytomegalovirus exposure and HLA in healthy donors. Vbeta (60) and Jbeta (13) primers were used in the PCR. Sequencing used immunoSEQ multiplex PCR; TCRdb keeps in-frame clones, though not all of them. This sample has 130,000 or so clones, with approximately 86% found just once. The sequencing sample was made of PBMCs. The receptors here all came from a woman between 40 and 55 years old in good health and CMV-seronegative.

The CDR3 DNA reads as TGTGCCAGCAGCTTTTGGCAGGATTATGGCTACACCTTC. Protein product: CASSFWQDYGYTF. The chain links TRBV5-4 to TRBJ1-2; D remains ambiguous. The V gene lost 2 bases and the J gene lost 5 bases, with 10 bases spanning the gap. The CDR3 loop spans 13 amino acids. CDR1 SGHNT and CDR2 YYREEE come from the germline V gene (reference sequence).

This clone was counted between two and nine times. The chain has TRBV6-5 and TRBJ1-1, with D tentatively TRBD1 (5 bases). This CDR3 spans 13 amino acids. Trimming shortened V by 4 bases and J by 5 bases, and 11 bases separated the two germline ends. Per germline, CDR1 MNHEY and CDR2 SVGAGI. DNA for the CDR3: TGTGCCAGCAGTTGGGACGGGGGTACTGAAGCTTTCTTT. It encodes CASSWDGGTEAFF.

The chain joins TRBV9 to TRBJ1-1, with D possibly TRBD1 on 5 matching bases. Germline values: CDR1 SGDLS, CDR2 YYNGEE. CDR3 size: 13 residues. V was cut by 3 bases and J by 0 bases, with 6 bases left in between. The CDR3 DNA sequence: TGTGCCAGCAGCGGGACACTGAACACTGAAGCTTTCTTT. Its translation: CASSGTLNTEAFF.

The V and J genes are TRBV27 and TRBJ1-1, with 10 bases lining up with TRBD1. Trimming took 8 bases from V and 4 from J; bases not matched to a gene: 7. Per germline, CDR1 MNHEY and CDR2 SMNVEV (reference sequence). The CDR3 runs to 14 residues. The CDR3 here is CASAGTGVSTEAFF. The CDR3, as DNA: TGTGCCAGCGCCGGGACAGGGGTTTCCACTGAAGCTTTCTTT.

V gene TRBV10-1 combines with J gene TRBJ2-2, with 7 bases matching TRBD1. Losses at the gene ends were 2 bases for V and 9 bases for J; bases not matched to a gene: 12. The CDR3 length is 16 residues. The germline gives CDR1 WNHNN, CDR2 SYGVQD (reference sequence). The CDR3 spells CASSEMRGPGVRELFF. The DNA of the CDR3 is TGCGCCAGCAGTGAGATGAGGGGGCCAGGGGTCAGGGAGCTGTTTTTT.